The clone carrying this TCR beta chain came up many times. The antigen remains undetermined. Sequencing ends 3 residues short of the CDR3 end; the germline J gene provides the rest. Patients and controls were mostly of Caucasian heritage. The sample is drawn from a study of T cell clonality in common variable immunodeficiency. Germline CDR1 LNHDA, CDR2 SQIVND (reference sequence). The V end lost 0 bases, the J end lost 4 bases, and 4 bases lay between the germline ends. The CDR3 runs to 13 residues. Study-wide findings and caveats: The cause of increased CVID clonality remains unclear without subpopulation sequencing.

The protocol was immunoSEQ multiplex PCR, while the TCRdb copy is restricted to in-frame clones and leaves out a portion. The sample has about 47,000 clones, none seen only once. Sequencing input: peripheral blood mononuclear cells. This receptor was obtained from a person aged 18 to 75 in good health. V is TRBV19 and J is TRBJ2-1; D gene uncertain. The CDR3 DNA, read in part, is TGTGCCAGTAGTATAGACGTTTACAATGAG. Translation: CASSIDVYNE. The CDR3 in its entirety is CASSIDVYNEQFF.